This T cell receptor (beta chain) was retrieved from a study of cytomegalovirus exposure and HLA in healthy donors. On the study more broadly: The same platform was used for the 120 validation repertoires and the 600 to 850 first-cohort repertoires, a later analysis reported.

With respect to this clone: Its cognate antigen is unknown.

General study findings and limits: A list of more than 150 TCR beta chains associated with cytomegalovirus was given. Researchers reported that a few CMV-associated chains were confirmed in vitro as CMV antigen-specific.

A roughly 120-subject validation cohort, separate from the approximately 610-subject first cohort, supplied the donors. Method: immunoSEQ multiplex PCR; TCRdb's copy keeps in-frame clones and lacks some. The sample consists of about 150,000 clones, approximately 93% of them appearing once. The CDR3 runs to 15 residues. Germline V gene lookup returns CDR1 MNHEY and CDR2 SMNVEV (reference sequence). Trimming shortened V by 6 bases and J by 3 bases, and 18 bases separated the two germline ends. The origin of this receptor is a man aged 18 to 35 in good health and CMV-seronegative. The sequencing input was PBMCs. The chain uses TRBV27 and TRBJ2-7; maybe TRBD2 (6 bases). DNA for the CDR3: TGTGCCAGCAGCCAGGAGGGCGAGGGGTACTACGAGCAGTACTTC. This codes for CASSQEGEGYYEQYF.